The sequence of this T cell receptor (beta chain) was determined in a study of blood T cells in healthy people across ages. General study findings and limits: In long-lived donors, naive CD4+ cell counts and diversity exceeded those of aged donors. Correlation between TCR beta diversity and naive T cell percentage was strong. A roughly linear age-dependent decrease characterized TCR beta diversity per million T cells.

This CDR3 spans 14 amino acids. Trimming removed 4 bases from V and 3 bases from J; junction bases left unmatched: 6. Total RNA amounts of at least 6 micrograms were extracted per sample. Next came a second PCR, run for roughly 6 to 11 cycles, which used a sample-barcoded 5' primer along with a J-beta primer mix. TCRdb processed the 5' RACE reads anew with MiXCR; each CDR3 protein has one entry. In the table there are hundreds of thousands of distinct CDR3 sequences, around 40% of which are singletons. Concerning this clonotype: The antigen remains unidentified.

What was sequenced was blood. The V gene is TRBV12-3 or TRBV12-4, the J gene TRBJ2-7; 7 nucleotides match TRBD1. This clonotype was sampled from a woman aged 60-70 years in good health. In nucleotides, the CDR3 is TGTGCCAGCAGTTCAGGGGGAGACCTCTACGAGCAGTACTTC. Translation gives CASSSGGDLYEQYF.